This T cell receptor (beta chain) derives from a study of shared clonotypes between healthy human individuals (dated by TCRdb to about 2020). About the investigation overall: A couple of women and a few men aged 18 to 49 years were included in the cohort. For each donor, three plates each were used for CD4 naive and CD4 memory, two plates were used for CD8 naive, and one plate was used for CD8 memory. To estimate repertoire size and how much clonotypes are shared between individuals, the study performed deep sequencing of blood TCR repertoires from roughly five healthy adults. To increase sequencing depth and limit assay-specific biases, different laboratories used diverse techniques to prepare libraries and sequence TCR repertoires. Per donor, leukapheresis produced somewhere between about 0.94 and 9 billion PBMCs.

Using the deep immunoSEQ assay, TCR CDR3 regions were amplified from genomic DNA by multiplex PCR. Extracted genomic DNA from each cell subset was distributed evenly across all wells of several immunoSEQ 96-well plates, and each plate was treated as a replicate. For sorted subsets, about 200 ng genomic DNA, equal to some 28,000 T cell genomes, was loaded into each replicate PCR. Purified libraries were quantified with a Qubit 3.0 fluorometer, sized on a Bioanalyzer 2100, and re-quantified with the KAPA Library Quantification kit. Every immunoSEQ 96-well plate was sequenced on a dedicated single-read 150-cycle Illumina NextSeq 550 flow cell. As for how the authors treated the data: Because the immunoSEQ output included only junctional sequences and no quality scores, the filtering could not be the same as the filtering used for full-length reads. To assign V/J genes and CDR3, sequences were annotated against IMGT germline references using PyIR, a Python wrapper for IgBLAST v1.9. Reads were filtered out if the reads had weak V/J assignments (E-value above 1e-6), no CDR3, stop codons, out-of-frame junctions, or ambiguous translated residues. V3J clonotypes were defined as sequences sharing an identical inferred V gene, J gene, and CDR3 amino acid sequence. Percentage overlap between repertoires was computed as shared unique clonotypes divided by the size of the smaller repertoire. Richness of each repertoire was evaluated using RTK rarefaction, the Chao1 estimator, and Recon v2.1 estimates of unobserved clonotypes. For all TCRbeta clonotypes obtained by the gDNA method from a few donors, generation probabilities were computed with OLGA. TCRdb limited this immuneACCESS table to in-frame rearrangements with V and J called. A share of clones is missing; checked studies link under half to unresolved V genes, and the rest is unexplained. V and J calls and clone size are copied from that table; D and trimming were computed from the DNA. The table for this sample lists about 2.1 million clones; about 92% of them were counted only once. The ten largest clones capture 1.5% to 2% of the sample.

V is reduced by 3 bases and J by 1 base, leaving a spacing of 9 bases between them. From the germline V gene, CDR1 is SQVTM and CDR2 is ANQGSEA. Reading from cysteine to phenylalanine, the CDR3 counts 13 amino acids. The sequence is cut down to CDR3 DNA, 39 bases in frame from base 1. CD8 naive samples were CD45RO-negative cells positively selected for CCR7, giving a CD45RA+CCR7+ population that excluded TemRA cells. Healthy HIV-negative adults with no recently reported acute infections or vaccinations were included as donors. Only Caucasian adults living in Nashville, Tennessee, USA were represented among the donors. Blood was collected by leukapheresis, and PBMCs were isolated by Ficoll-Histopaque density gradient centrifugation and then cryopreserved in liquid nitrogen vapor phase. Analytical flow cytometry was used to check the purity and quantity of each magnetically sorted T cell population. From each sorted fraction, genomic DNA was isolated and quantified by UV absorbance on a Nanodrop 2000c.

Points the paper makes about the study in general: Sharing across a handful of donors was observed for 5% to 6.5% of naive CD4, around 3.5% of naive CD8, roughly 2.3% of memory CD4, and over 0.3% of memory CD8 clonotypes. Clonotypes shared by all four sorted-subset donors showed higher generation probabilities than non-shared clonotypes. Pairwise subsampling indicated that sequencing depth was expected to affect the degree of clonotype sharing among donors. Incomplete sequencing was indicated by rarefaction of sorted-subset datasets, despite the large sequencing depth. Because the study included only a small number of donors, the genetic and exposure-history diversity represented was limited. Sampling was restricted to blood, and TCR repertoires in tissues likely differ from the TCR repertoires found in blood. Estimated clonotype richness was generally larger for naive than for memory subsets.

Of note for this clone: Its antigen specificity is not known. The sample holds no much larger clone one base away, and base qualities are not on file.

Sequencing was carried out using naive CD8+ T cells from PBMCs. Reading the label with the study, this specimen's cell subset or site is: CD45RA+CCR7+. This receptor was identified in a young man in good health. Some clones in this sample may be carry-over from other donors' samples. The rearranged segments are TRBV29-1 and TRBJ1-1, with the D gene not confidently named. The encoded CDR3 is CSVELSGNTEAFF. DNA sequence: TGCAGCGTTGAGTTGTCGGGGAACACTGAAGCTTTCTTT.